This TCR beta chain emerged from a study of cytomegalovirus exposure and HLA in healthy donors. The overall study: In terms of ancestry, the Caucasian-associated cluster contained 75% to 90% of the roughly 400 genotyped donors.

In the PCR, 60 Vbeta and 13 Jbeta primers were used. The method was immunoSEQ multiplex PCR; TCRdb's version includes in-frame clones alone and lacks a portion of them. The sample includes under 200,000 clones, about 80% seen only once; the top ten take approximately 2%. Germline V gives CDR1 KGHSH, CDR2 LQKENI. CDR3 length equals 15 residues. The V and J ends lost 2 bases and 7 bases respectively, with 15 bases between them. This clonotype was obtained from a woman aged 18-29 years in good health and CMV-seropositive. V usage is TRBV18 and J usage is TRBJ1-5, with a weak D call TRBD1 (5 bases). Sample: PBMCs. The CDR3 loop reads CASSPYFSGDQPQHF. The CDR3 nucleotides are TGTGCCAGCTCACCATATTTCTCGGGGGACCAGCCCCAGCATTTT.